This passage covers 11 T cell receptor beta chains from one sample sequenced in a study of cytomegalovirus exposure and HLA in healthy donors. PCR primers comprised 60 Vbeta and 13 Jbeta primers. Clones were sequenced by immunoSEQ multiplex PCR, and TCRdb holds only the in-frame ones, with some missing. The sample includes approximately 170,000 clones, more than 65% seen only once; the top ten take approximately 3.1%. The sequencing sample was made of PBMCs. The receptors stem from a woman in her 30s in good health and CMV-seropositive.

This chain joins TRBV7-2 and TRBJ2-4, with 7 bases lining up with TRBD2. The CDR3 contains 14 residues. V was pared by 2 bases and J by 8 bases, with 6 bases of the junction left unmatched. Germline V gene data show CDR1 as SGHTA and CDR2 as FQGNSA. The CDR3 is CASSLTPSGDIQYF. The CDR3 region has the DNA TGTGCCAGCAGCTTAACGCCCAGCGGGGACATTCAGTACTTC.

V is TRBV7-7 and J is TRBJ2-5; TRBD2 agrees at 10 bases. The CDR3 length is 15 residues. V gave up 5 bases and J gave up 5 bases; unmatched junction bases: 8. The germline gives CDR1 SSHAT, CDR2 FNYEAQ (reference sequence). This chain's CDR3 is CASSPLAGATETQYF. The CDR3, as DNA: TGTGCCAGCAGCCCCCTAGCGGGAGCCACGGAGACCCAGTACTTC.

The V gene is TRBV5-6, the J gene TRBJ2-5; the match to TRBD1 covers 10 bases. The germline gives CDR1 SGHDT, CDR2 YYEEEE. Unmatched junction bases numbered 7, after V lost 4 bases and J lost 4 bases. This CDR3 comprises 15 residues. CDR3 protein: CASSAGTGASETQYF. CDR3 DNA sequence: TGTGCCAGCAGCGCAGGGACAGGGGCATCAGAGACCCAGTACTTC.

V gene TRBV5-1 combines with J gene TRBJ2-7; 8 bases match TRBD2. Trimming at V came to 4 bases and at J to 6 bases, leaving 12 bases not matched to a gene. In germline, CDR1 is SGHRS, CDR2 YFSETQ. The CDR3 spans 15 residues. This CDR3 reads CASSLGTSLTLEQYF. CDR3 in DNA: TGCGCCAGCAGCCTCGGGACTAGTCTAACCCTCGAGCAGTACTTC.

This clone occurred once. The junction differs from germline at one of its ends, possibly a read error. The rearrangement links TRBV7-9 to TRBJ2-7, with a possible D match to TRBD2 (6 bases). Germline CDR1 reads SEHNR; CDR2 reads FQNEAQ (reference sequence). The CDR3 sequence is 15 residues long. The CDR3, as DNA: TGTTCCAGCAGCTTAAGTCAGCGGGTCGCCCACGAGCAGTACTTC. Protein product: CSSSLSQRVAHEQYF.

This clone was observed a few times. The genes are TRBV25-1 and TRBJ2-5; 7 nucleotides agree with TRBD2. CDR1 and CDR2 (germline): MGHDK, SYGVNS. The trim removed 1 base at V and 8 bases at J, leaving 7 bases unmatched. The CDR3 is 14 residues long. CDR3 bases: TGTGCCAGCAGTGAATGGGGAGGGGATGAAACCCAGTACTTC. Its translation is CASSEWGGDETQYF.

This rearrangement joins TRBV19 to TRBJ2-1, with 8 bases lining up with TRBD2. CDR1 and CDR2 from the germline V gene are LNHDA and SQIVND (reference sequence). CDR3 size: 15 residues. V dropped 1 base and J dropped 3; count of bases not matched to a gene: 2. The CDR3 spells CASSIAGLGYNEQFF. Written as DNA, the CDR3 is TGTGCCAGTAGTATAGCGGGACTAGGCTACAATGAGCAGTTCTTC.

The chain joins TRBV28 to TRBJ1-2, with D perhaps TRBD1 (5 bases). CDR3 length: 17 residues. V was cut by 5 bases and J by 2 bases, with 21 bases left in between. Germline V gene data show CDR1 as MDHEN and CDR2 as SYDVKM. The CDR3 reads CASSTWRIGTGNYGYTF. CDR3 coding DNA: TGTGCCAGCAGTACCTGGCGAATTGGGACTGGGAACTATGGCTACACCTTC.

This chain connects TRBV5-4 to TRBJ2-7; TRBD2 is a possible D gene (7 bases). Germline V CDR1 and CDR2: SGHNT, YYREEE (reference sequence). The CDR3 extends over 14 amino acids. Trimming removed 0 bases from V and 2 bases from J, with 9 bases in between. The CDR3 region is CASSLAGGAYEQYF. Written as DNA, the CDR3 is TGTGCCAGCAGCTTGGCGGGGGGCGCCTACGAGCAGTACTTC. Full variable domain (rest looked up from reference TRBV5-4 and TRBJ2-7): ETGVTQSPTHLIKTRGQQVTLRCSSQSGHNTVSWYQQALGQGPQFIFQYYREEENGRGNFPPRFSGLQFPNYSSELNVNALELDDSALYLCASSLAGGAYEQYFGPGTRLTVT.

The chain has TRBV28 and TRBJ2-7; unclear D gene. V lost 6 bases, J lost 0 bases, and 12 bases lay in between. The CDR3 is 14 residues long. Germline CDR1 reads MDHEN; CDR2 reads SYDVKM. In nucleotides, the CDR3 is TGTGCCAGCAGGGAGAGGCCGGTCTCCTACGAGCAGTACTTC. Residues: CASRERPVSYEQYF.

This clone was found a few times. The gene calls are TRBV7-9 and TRBJ2-2; 9 positions agree with TRBD2. The CDR3 is 18 amino acids. The germline V gene has CDR1 SEHNR and CDR2 FQNEAQ (reference sequence). V gave up 11 bases and J gave up 6 bases; unmatched junction bases: 22. CDR3 residues: CALAIPQRREGRPGELFF. The DNA of the CDR3 is TGTGCCCTAGCCATCCCCCAACGGCGGGAGGGCCGGCCCGGGGAGCTGTTTTTT.